These 9 T cell receptor beta chains originate from one sample sequenced in a study of radiotherapy plus CTLA-4 blockade in lung cancer. TCRdb keeps only in-frame clones here, not all; method: immunoSEQ multiplex PCR. The sample carries around 20,000 clones, approximately 85% recorded once. The starting material was peripheral blood, obtained from a patient treated with radiotherapy plus ipilimumab. All receptors come from a human donor with non-small cell lung cancer whose response to radiotherapy plus ipilimumab could not be evaluated.

This clone was detected only a few times. The rearrangement uses TRBV5-4 and TRBJ1-2; maybe TRBD1 (5 bases). CDR1 is SGHNT and CDR2 is YYREEE in the germline V gene (reference sequence). The CDR3 runs 14 residues. Trimming took off 7 bases at V and 1 base at J, with 14 bases between the two ends. CDR3 sequence: CASRGGELNYGYTF. The CDR3 bases are TGTGCCAGCCGGGGGGGGGAACTTAACTATGGCTACACCTTC.

This clone was recorded once. The chain combines TRBV18 with TRBJ2-2; TRBD2 might be the D (6 bases). Trimming cost V 1 base and J 4 bases, with 13 bases left between them. The CDR3 has 16 residues. CDR1 is KGHSH, CDR2 LQKENI, per germline. For the CDR3, the DNA is TGTGCCAGCTCACCACGGTCGCAGGGAGGCACCGGGGAGCTGTTTTTT. It specifies CASSPRSQGGTGELFF.

The CDR3 region is CASSRRGAGVRYNEQFF. The CDR3 DNA is TGTGCCAGCAGCCGGCGGGGGGCGGGAGTGAGGTACAATGAGCAGTTCTTC. The J gene is TRBJ2-1, the V gene TRBV5-6; 8 nucleotides match TRBD2. With 4 bases clipped from V and 4 bases from J, the junction kept 13 bases outside the gene matches. The CDR3 extends over 17 amino acids. Per germline, CDR1 SGHDT and CDR2 YYEEEE.

The chain has TRBV11-2 and TRBJ2-4; the match to TRBD1 covers 8 bases. The germline V gene encodes CDR1 SGHAT and CDR2 FQNNGV. This CDR3 is 20 amino acids long. Trimming cost V 0 bases and J 0 bases; bases outside gene matches: 13. The CDR3 is CASSLDLWTGRWVAKNIQYF. Written as DNA, the CDR3 is TGTGCCAGCAGCTTAGATCTTTGGACAGGGCGATGGGTAGCCAAAAACATTCAGTACTTC.

CDR3 residues: CASSRLRYGYTF. In DNA form, the CDR3 reads TGCGCCAGCAGTCGATTGCGTTATGGCTACACCTTC. The chain employs TRBV23-1 and TRBJ1-2, with D uncertain. TRBV23-1 has ORF status, its function being uncertain. V was pared by 4 bases and J by 5 bases, with 8 bases between. The CDR3 is 12 residues long.

The chain joins TRBV6-1 to TRBJ2-7; 7 positions agree with TRBD1. V gave up 8 bases and J gave up 0 bases; unmatched junction bases: 7. CDR1 and CDR2 (germline): MNHNS, SASEGT. The CDR3 runs to 14 residues. The CDR3 is CASWDRRPSYEQYF. CDR3 DNA sequence: TGTGCCAGCTGGGACAGAAGGCCCTCCTACGAGCAGTACTTC.

V usage is TRBV5-1 and J usage is TRBJ2-5, with D possibly matching TRBD1 (6 bases). The ends were cut back, 0 bases at V and 1 base at J, with 7 bases in the middle. In germline, CDR1 is SGHRS, CDR2 YFSETQ. The CDR3 length is 14 residues. The CDR3 bases are TGCGCCAGCAGCTTGGGACAGGTCCAAGAGACCCAGTACTTC. Protein: CASSLGQVQETQYF.

The V gene is TRBV7-2, the J gene TRBJ2-1, with unresolved D. V was shortened by 8 bases and J by 5 bases, with 16 bases between the two germline ends. Germline V gives CDR1 SGHTA, CDR2 FQGNSA. The CDR3 is 14 amino acids. Written as DNA, the CDR3 is TGTGCCAGCGAGAAGGCCCGGCGGAACAATGAGCAGTTCTTC. This translates into CASEKARRNNEQFF.

The rearrangement joins TRBV25-1 to TRBJ1-6; perhaps TRBD1 as D (6 bases). Germline CDR1 MGHDK, CDR2 SYGVNS. The CDR3 consists of 13 residues. V was trimmed by 3 bases and J by 11 bases, leaving 11 bases between them. In nucleotides, the CDR3 is TGTGCCAGCAGTGACCTACAGGGTACACCCCTCCACTTT. Encoded protein: CASSDLQGTPLHF.